The rows below give T cell receptor beta chains drawn from one sample of a study of blood T cells in healthy people across ages. TCRdb analysed the 5' RACE reads with MiXCR anew, one entry per CDR3 protein. The sample holds 1.5 million to 2 million distinct CDR3 sequences, approximately 30% seen once. The specimen was blood. Receptor source: a woman between 25 and 40 years old in good health. Each CDR3 is given with its conserved first and last residue. A D gene is named only where the DNA matches it firmly. Clone size is stated in some rows and not others, as once, few, many or a class when expanded.

j_gene	abundance	v_gene	d_gene	CDR3aa	CDR3nt
TRBJ2-5	many	TRBV7-2	.	CASSLALGSGGKQYF	TGTGCCAGCAGCTTAGCGCTAGGGTCGGGGGGCAAGCAGTACTTC
TRBJ1-6	.	TRBV9	.	CASSVDGRVDSPLHF	TGTGCCAGCAGCGTAGATGGCAGGGTAGATTCACCCCTCCACTTT
TRBJ1-6	.	TRBV18	TRBD1	CASSPRDRAIIYNSPLHF	TGTGCCAGCTCACCGCGGGACAGGGCAATCATCTATAATTCACCCCTCCACTTT
TRBJ2-7	.	TRBV28	.	CASSLPRREQYF	TGTGCCAGCAGTCTACCGCGCCGCGAGCAGTACTTC
TRBJ2-7	many	TRBV29-1	.	CSAPDSGGYEQYF	TGCAGCGCACCGGACAGCGGTGGTTACGAGCAGTACTTC
TRBJ2-1	.	TRBV9	TRBD2	CASSVVGGSSGLHNEQFF	TGTGCCAGCAGCGTAGTTGGCGGGAGTTCAGGACTTCACAATGAGCAGTTCTTC
TRBJ1-2	.	TRBV27	.	CASSKIPGPDYGYTF	TGTGCCAGCAGTAAAATCCCGGGACCGGACTATGGCTACACCTTC
TRBJ1-2	.	TRBV6-5	.	CASSRRVQQDGHTF	TGTGCCAGCAGCCGACGGGTACAGCAAGACGGCCACACCTTC
TRBJ1-2	.	TRBV12-3/TRBV12-4	.	CASSLEVLGGYTF	TGTGCCAGCAGTTTAGAGGTTTTGGGTGGCTACACCTTC
TRBJ1-2	few	TRBV6-6	TRBD1	CASKTDRSGGYTF	TGTGCCAGCAAAACGGACAGGAGCGGCGGCTACACCTTC
TRBJ2-7	many	TRBV20-1	.	CSAPGTSPYEQYF	TGCAGTGCTCCCGGGACAAGCCCGTACGAGCAGTACTTC
TRBJ2-3	few	TRBV5-1	TRBD1	CASSTRGQRRDTQYF	TGCGCCAGCAGCACAAGGGGACAGAGGCGAGATACGCAGTATTTT
TRBJ1-2	.	TRBV29-1	.	CGVDRTLDYGYTF	TGCGGCGTTGACAGGACCCTAGACTATGGCTACACCTTC
TRBJ2-3	few	TRBV7-4	TRBD2	CASSLVGLANNTDTQYF	TGTGCCAGCAGCTTAGTGGGACTAGCGAATAACACAGATACGCAGTATTTT
TRBJ1-2	.	TRBV5-1	TRBD1	CASRTTYRGRFGYTF	TGCGCCAGCAGGACAACTTACAGGGGGCGTTTTGGCTACACCTTC
TRBJ2-5	.	TRBV10-1	.	CASSAQGGMLETQYF	TGCGCCAGCAGTGCCCAAGGTGGGATGCTAGAGACCCAGTACTTC
TRBJ2-5	.	TRBV28	.	CASSSGVTKTQYF	TGTGCCAGCAGTAGTGGTGTTACCAAGACCCAGTACTTC
TRBJ2-3	many	TRBV29-1	.	CSVGGETDTQYF	TGCAGCGTTGGCGGGGAGACAGATACGCAGTATTTT
TRBJ2-1	many	TRBV4-2	.	CASSQEDSAASYNEQFF	TGTGCCAGCAGCCAAGAGGATAGTGCGGCCTCCTACAATGAGCAGTTCTTC
TRBJ2-7	.	TRBV7-2	TRBD2	CASRGGIGFSYEQYF	TGTGCCAGCAGGGGGGGGATCGGCTTCTCCTACGAGCAGTACTTC
TRBJ2-5	.	TRBV2	.	CASSGGRGEETQYF	TGTGCCAGCAGTGGCGGCCGAGGGGAAGAGACCCAGTACTTC
TRBJ1-2	many	TRBV12-3/TRBV12-4	.	CASSLVEGGYTF	TGTGCCAGCAGTTTAGTAGAAGGGGGCTACACCTTC
TRBJ1-5	few	TRBV15	.	CATSRDGRSNQPQHF	TGTGCCACCAGTCGGGACGGAAGAAGCAATCAGCCCCAGCATTTT
TRBJ1-2	.	TRBV29-1	.	CSVSDTSYGYTF	TGCAGCGTCTCGGACACATCCTATGGCTACACCTTC
TRBJ2-3	few	TRBV5-1	TRBD2	CASSSSGVGGDTQYF	TGCGCCAGCAGCTCTAGCGGGGTAGGAGGAGATACGCAGTATTTT
TRBJ1-4	few	TRBV5-1	TRBD1	CASRPGQGNNEKLFF	TGCGCCAGCAGACCCGGACAGGGTAATAATGAAAAACTGTTTTTT
TRBJ2-1	.	TRBV7-6	TRBD2	CANSSGTNLYNEQFF	TGTGCCAACAGCTCCGGGACTAACCTCTACAATGAGCAGTTCTTC
TRBJ2-7	few	TRBV29-1	.	CSVEDEGYSYEQYF	TGCAGCGTTGAAGACGAGGGGTACTCCTACGAGCAGTACTTC
TRBJ2-2	few	TRBV2	.	CASSGDNVQELFF	TGTGCCAGCAGTGGAGACAACGTTCAGGAGCTGTTTTTT
TRBJ1-3	.	TRBV29-1	.	CSVRDTLVDTIYF	TGCAGCGTACGGGACACCCTTGTGGACACCATATATTTT
TRBJ1-5	few	TRBV15	.	CASSRDLGYQPQHF	TGTGCCTCCAGCAGAGATTTGGGCTATCAGCCCCAGCATTTT
TRBJ2-3	.	TRBV7-9	TRBD2	CAITSLGLTQITQYF	TGTGCCATCACCAGTTTGGGACTAACACAGATTACGCAGTATTTT
TRBJ2-7	.	TRBV14	.	CASSQAYGSEQYF	TGTGCCAGCAGCCAAGCGTATGGGTCCGAGCAGTACTTC
TRBJ2-3	.	TRBV29-1	.	CSASGWGTDTQYF	TGCAGCGCAAGCGGTTGGGGCACAGATACGCAGTATTTT
TRBJ2-3	.	TRBV3-1	.	CASSQVGGVDTQYF	TGTGCCAGCAGCCAAGTGGGAGGAGTCGATACGCAGTATTTT
TRBJ2-7	.	TRBV7-9	.	CASSSSERYEQYF	TGTGCCAGCAGTTCTAGCGAGCGCTACGAGCAGTACTTC
TRBJ1-2	.	TRBV6-2/TRBV6-3	TRBD1	CASSPSPGTGANNYGYTF	TGTGCCAGCAGTCCTAGTCCCGGGACAGGGGCGAATAACTATGGCTACACCTTC
TRBJ2-7	.	TRBV18	TRBD2	CASSPRLAEVREQYF	TGTGCCAGCTCACCACGGCTAGCGGAGGTCCGCGAGCAGTACTTC
TRBJ1-1	once	TRBV12-3/TRBV12-4	.	CASSLNREQGEAFF	TGTGCCAGCAGTTTAAACAGGGAACAAGGTGAAGCTTTCTTT
TRBJ2-3	many	TRBV10-3	TRBD2	CAIMGASGGPYDTQYF	TGTGCCATCATGGGGGCTAGCGGGGGGCCATACGATACGCAGTATTTT
TRBJ2-1	many	TRBV7-3	TRBD2	CASSRIAGGSSYNEQFF	TGTGCCAGCAGCCGCATAGCGGGGGGGAGCTCCTACAATGAGCAGTTCTTC
TRBJ2-5	many	TRBV10-3	.	CAISEFIGETQYF	TGTGCCATCAGTGAATTTATAGGGGAGACCCAGTACTTC
TRBJ2-7	.	TRBV24-1	.	CVSREGDSYEQYF	TGTGTCTCCAGGGAGGGGGACTCCTACGAGCAGTACTTC
TRBJ2-7	few	TRBV25-1	.	CATAGYEQYF	TGCGCGACTGCCGGATACGAGCAGTACTTC
TRBJ2-1	.	TRBV12-3/TRBV12-4	TRBD2	CASSLYYGRRHNEQFF	TGTGCCAGCAGTTTGTATTACGGGAGGCGCCACAATGAGCAGTTCTTC
TRBJ2-7	.	TRBV7-9	TRBD2	CASSFPSGGYNEQYF	TGTGCCAGCAGCTTCCCTAGCGGGGGGTACAATGAGCAGTACTTC
TRBJ2-3	.	TRBV5-1	.	CATRDGAEAQYF	TGCGCCACCAGGGATGGAGCAGAGGCGCAGTATTTT
TRBJ1-1	.	TRBV5-1	.	CASSAGEWGTEAFF	TGCGCCAGCAGCGCGGGGGAATGGGGCACTGAAGCTTTCTTT
TRBJ2-7	.	TRBV2	TRBD2	CASREAPGLVYEQYF	TGTGCCAGCAGGGAAGCCCCGGGACTAGTCTACGAGCAGTACTTC
TRBJ2-7	many	TRBV25-1	TRBD1	CASSEWGQGLDEQYF	TGTGCCAGCAGTGAGTGGGGACAGGGTCTCGACGAGCAGTACTTC
TRBJ1-4	many	TRBV28	.	CASSRRATNEKLFF	TGTGCCAGCAGCAGACGTGCAACTAATGAAAAACTGTTTTTT
TRBJ1-2	many	TRBV5-1	.	CASGWEQLRGYGYTF	TGCGCCAGCGGCTGGGAACAGCTAAGGGGCTATGGCTACACCTTC
TRBJ2-1	.	TRBV7-9	.	CASSARTGTVDEQFF	TGTGCCAGCAGCGCTCGGACCGGGACCGTGGATGAGCAGTTCTTC
TRBJ1-4	.	TRBV29-1	TRBD1	CSVRNRGRDEKLFF	TGCAGCGTTCGAAACAGGGGGCGCGATGAAAAACTGTTTTTT
TRBJ2-7	.	TRBV27	.	CASSLGAPMAQYF	TGTGCCAGCAGTTTAGGTGCGCCAATGGCCCAGTACTTC
TRBJ2-5	few	TRBV12-3/TRBV12-4	.	CAGSFLQETQYF	TGTGCCGGCAGCTTCCTTCAGGAGACCCAGTACTTC
TRBJ2-4	.	TRBV7-2	TRBD2	CASSHQGLPNEQYF	TGTGCCAGCAGCCACCAGGGACTACCCAATGAGCAGTACTTC
TRBJ1-5	.	TRBV10-3	.	CAISDQYQPQHF	TGTGCCATCAGTGATCAGTATCAGCCCCAGCATTTT